Described below is a single TCR beta chain sequence and its context. Its antigen is unidentified. Sequencing used immunoSEQ multiplex PCR; TCRdb keeps in-frame clones, though not all of them. This table holds 75,000 to 90,000 clones, approximately 84% found once. The sample is drawn from a study of identifying expanded T cells in peripheral blood. Study outcomes and limitations: Over approximately two and four weeks, about 15 and 19 clones changed, versus approximately 1.2 between replicates. Across healthy donors, higher total template counts meant significantly greater approximately 2-week count variance.

Collection occurred without any documented infections or immune events in donors. This sequence was found in a person aged 18 to 70 in good health. The specimen was blood.

CDR3 sequence reads: CAWSPGTSGIFYEQYF. The CDR3 bases are TGTGCCTGGAGTCCAGGGACTAGCGGGATTTTCTACGAGCAGTACTTC. The chain couples TRBV30 to TRBJ2-7; 13 nucleotides match TRBD2. Unmatched junction bases numbered 7, after V lost 2 bases and J lost 3 bases. This CDR3 is built from 16 residues. CDR1 is GTSNPN and CDR2 is SVGIG in the germline V gene (reference sequence).